This T cell receptor (beta chain) stems from a study of T cell repertoires in cytomegalovirus infection. Study summary: Researchers turned to recently identified HLA-C-restricted CMV epitopes as well as well-studied HLA-B-restricted ones. It was the public TCR beta signatures that indicated both CMV infection and matching HLA type. Study-wide findings and caveats: HLA-C-restricted CMV clonotypes gave the most frequent clonotype in two of eight donors. People with CMV and the relevant HLA were identified by cumulative public TCR beta family frequency.

CDR1 is MNHEY, CDR2 SMNVEV, per germline (reference sequence). Trimming removed 1 base at V and 0 bases at J, with 8 bases between. The CDR3 is made up of 15 amino acids. TCRdb reanalysed the reads using MiXCR and keeps one entry per CDR3 protein. The sample consists of hundreds of thousands of distinct CDR3 sequences, 32% of them appearing once. This clonotype was picked up a small number of times. Its target is unknown. J is TRBJ2-3 and V is TRBV27; D is uncertain. The receptor was derived from a human donor in good health (CMV status not recorded). Some clones in this sample may be carry-over from other donors' samples. The sequencing used cultured CD8+ T cells from PBMCs, collected from culture after CMV antigen stimulation. CDR3 nucleotides: TGTGCCAGCAGTTTATACGCGTCTAGCACAGATACGCAGTATTTT. It specifies CASSLYASSTDTQYF.